Sequencing of this TCR beta chain was carried out in a study of T cells of healthy individuals. TCRdb passed the 5' RACE reads through MiXCR, listing each CDR3 protein once. The sample contains over 40,000 distinct CDR3 sequences, approximately 4.5% of which appear only once. The CDR3 has 15 amino acids. The V gene end was trimmed by 3 bases and the J gene end by 2 bases; junction bases not matched to a gene: 1. Germline CDR1 SGDLS, CDR2 YYNGEE. This TCR was recovered from a human donor in good health. The chain carries TRBV9 and TRBJ2-7; TRBD2 matches at 14 bases. In nucleotides, the CDR3 is TGTGCCAGCAGCGAGACTAGCGGGGGGGCCTACGAGCAGTACTTC. Amino acid sequence: CASSETSGGAYEQYF.